The rows below give T cell receptor beta chains drawn from one sample of a study of blood T cell repertoires in COVID-19. This table comes from immunoSEQ multiplex PCR, and its TCRdb copy is limited to in-frame clones, with some not included. The sample lists around 300,000 clones, just under 90% seen once, with 1.9% in the top ten. Sequencing used PBMCs or T cells enriched from blood (not recorded which). The receptors were sampled from a woman in her fifties or sixties who had recovered from COVID-19. Both conserved end residues are part of each CDR3. D genes are given only for firm matches. Size values are once, few and many counts, or a class for expanded clones, and some rows have none.

j_call d_call v_call clone_size cdr3_aa cdr3_nt
TRBJ1-4 TRBD1 TRBV4-2 NA CASSSGQGLFEKLFF TGTGCCAGCAGCTCAGGACAGGGCCTGTTCGAAAAACTGTTTTTT
TRBJ2-3 NA TRBV9 NA CASSQRQIRDTQYF TGTGCCAGCAGCCAGAGGCAGATCCGGGATACGCAGTATTTT
TRBJ2-1 TRBD2 TRBV6-1 NA CASSVPSGSVPSYNEQFF TGTGCCAGCAGTGTTCCTAGCGGGAGTGTCCCCTCCTACAATGAGCAGTTCTTC
TRBJ1-2 NA TRBV27 NA CASSGPGRGYTF TGTGCCAGCAGTGGACCGGGAAGGGGCTACACCTTC
TRBJ1-2 TRBD1 TRBV12-3/TRBV12-4 NA CASSDRVYGYTF TGTGCCAGCAGCGACAGGGTTTATGGCTACACCTTC
TRBJ1-1 NA TRBV7-9 NA CASSFQGGTEAFF TGTGCCAGCAGTTTTCAAGGGGGCACTGAAGCTTTCTTT
TRBJ2-1 TRBD2 TRBV2 NA CASSGSSGVQVRFF TGTGCCAGCAGTGGTTCCAGCGGGGTTCAGGTGAGGTTCTTC
TRBJ1-5 TRBD1 TRBV27 once CASSRDRAVGGVNQPQHF TGTGCCAGCAGTCGGGACAGGGCAGTAGGCGGGGTCAATCAGCCCCAGCATTTT
TRBJ2-7 NA TRBV14 NA CASSPWVGAEAYEQYF TGTGCCAGCAGCCCTTGGGTTGGAGCGGAAGCCTACGAGCAGTACTTC
TRBJ2-7 TRBD1 TRBV5-1 NA CASSLTGTGPHEQYF TGCGCCAGCAGCTTAACCGGGACAGGCCCCCACGAGCAGTACTTC
TRBJ1-5 NA TRBV7-8 NA CASSSRGTGDQPQHF TGTGCCAGCAGCAGCCGGGGAACTGGGGATCAGCCCCAGCATTTT
TRBJ1-2 NA TRBV5-1 NA CASSQDSVNYGYTF TGCGCCAGCAGCCAGGACAGTGTTAACTATGGCTACACCTTC
TRBJ2-1 NA TRBV15 NA CATSRDIIDSYNEQFF TGTGCCACCAGCAGAGATATAATAGACTCCTACAATGAGCAGTTCTTC
TRBJ1-2 TRBD1 TRBV10-2 once CASSSGQGAYSYGYTF TGCGCCAGCAGCAGTGGACAGGGAGCTTATAGCTATGGCTACACCTTC
TRBJ1-2 NA TRBV9 few CASSADSTNYGYTF TGTGCCAGCAGCGCGGACAGCACTAACTATGGCTACACCTTC
TRBJ1-2 NA TRBV20-1 few CSASSGTPGEGYGYTF TGCAGTGCTAGTTCTGGAACTCCGGGGGAGGGGTATGGCTACACCTTC
TRBJ1-3 NA TRBV25-1 NA CASSVTGFSGNTIYF TGTGCCAGCAGTGTAACAGGGTTCTCTGGAAACACCATATATTTT
TRBJ1-4 NA TRBV27 NA CASSFSEPREKLFF TGTGCCAGCAGTTTTAGCGAGCCCCGTGAAAAACTGTTTTTT
TRBJ2-7 NA TRBV5-1 NA CASRAGDYEQYF TGCGCCAGCAGGGCAGGGGACTACGAGCAGTACTTC
TRBJ1-5 NA TRBV10-3 NA CAISESGGAYNQPQHF TGTGCCATCAGTGAGTCTGGGGGGGCCTACAATCAGCCCCAGCATTTT
TRBJ2-1 TRBD1 TRBV7-9 NA CASSLGIGTGSNEQFF TGTGCCAGCAGCTTAGGCATTGGGACAGGCTCCAATGAGCAGTTCTTC
TRBJ1-5 NA TRBV19 once CASTPAISNQPQHF TGTGCCAGTACCCCAGCGATCAGCAATCAGCCCCAGCATTTT